This passage covers 21 T cell receptor beta chains from one sample sequenced in a study of early T cells in non-severe SARS-CoV-2 infection. MiXCR was run by TCRdb on the 5' RACE reads, yielding one entry per CDR3 protein. This sample carries some 30,000 distinct CDR3 sequences, approximately 5% of them seen once, and the ten largest clones take 10% to 15%. Sequenced material: whole blood. The receptors were sampled from an adult who was a healthcare worker with PCR-confirmed SARS-CoV-2 infection or an uninfected control (not recorded which).

This clonotype came up many times. This rearrangement joins TRBV5-4 to TRBJ2-3; D is possibly TRBD2 (5 bases). CDR3 size: 15 residues. The germline CDR1 and CDR2 sequences are SGHNT and YYREEE (reference sequence). The V end lost 4 bases, the J end lost 6 bases, and 18 bases lay between the germline ends. The CDR3 bases are TGTGCCAGCAGCCGGCAATCACTAGAGTCGGATACGCAGTATTTT. It yields the protein CASSRQSLESDTQYF.

The V gene is TRBV5-6, the J gene TRBJ1-1, with a possible D match to TRBD1 (5 bases). Germline V gene lookup returns CDR1 SGHDT and CDR2 YYEEEE. The CDR3 runs 12 residues. V shed 5 bases and J shed 9 bases, with 14 bases lying between them. The CDR3 sequence is CASSLGDFQAFF. The CDR3 DNA follows: TGTGCCAGCAGTTTAGGGGACTTCCAAGCTTTCTTT. Variable domain in full (rest from reference TRBV5-6 and TRBJ1-1): DAGVTQSPTHLIKTRGQQVTLRCSPKSGHDTVSWYQQALGQGPQFIFQYYEEEERQRGNFPDRFSGHQFPNYSSELNVNALLLGDSALYLCASSLGDFQAFFGQGTRLTVV.

Many counts were recorded for this clonotype. The chain is built from TRBV6-5 and TRBJ1-1, with D possibly matching TRBD1 (5 bases). The germline V gene encodes CDR1 MNHEY and CDR2 SVGAGI. This CDR3 is built from 14 residues. V lost 0 bases and J 2 bases, leaving 7 bases between the germline ends. As DNA, the CDR3 is TGTGCCAGCAGTTACTCGAGGGGCAACACTGAAGCTTTCTTT. Translated: CASSYSRGNTEAFF.

This clonotype was detected many times. V gene TRBV7-9 combines with J gene TRBJ1-1, with a possible D match to TRBD1 (6 bases). CDR3 length: 14 residues. V was cut by 3 bases and J by 3 bases, with 11 bases left in between. The V gene's germline CDR1 is SEHNR and CDR2 FQNEAQ (reference sequence). CDR3 in DNA: TGTGCCAGCAGCTTCGGGGGGCTCGACACTGAAGCTTTCTTT. Translation gives CASSFGGLDTEAFF.

This clonotype was counted a few times. The chain couples TRBV6-5 to TRBJ1-1; no firm D call. The CDR3 covers 14 residues. Germline V gene lookup returns CDR1 MNHEY and CDR2 SVGAGI. Trimming shortened V by 8 bases and J by 0 bases, and 13 bases separated the two germline ends. The CDR3 DNA is TGTGCCAGCGCTCCGTTGGGTGTGAACACTGAAGCTTTCTTT. Encoded protein: CASAPLGVNTEAFF.

This clonotype was counted at least ten times. The rearrangement uses TRBV7-2 and TRBJ2-3; the D gene is possibly TRBD2 (6 bases). V gave up 3 bases and J gave up 6 bases, with 13 bases separating them. CDR3 size: 14 residues. Germline CDR1 is SGHTA and CDR2 is FQGNSA. The CDR3 bases are TGTGCCAGCAGCTTCCGGGGGACCTCCGATACGCAGTATTTT. It codes for CASSFRGTSDTQYF. Together with reference TRBV7-2 and TRBJ2-3, the CDR3 gives the full variable domain: GAGVSQSPSNKVTEKGKDVELRCDPISGHTALYWYRQSLGQGLEFLIYFQGNSAPDKSGLPSDRFSAERTGGSVSTLTIQRTQQEDSAVYLCASSFRGTSDTQYFGPGTRLTVL.

This clonotype was recorded at least ten times. The chain has TRBV20-1 and TRBJ2-5; the match to TRBD2 covers 9 bases. Looked up from germline, CDR1 is DFQATT and CDR2 is SNEGSKA (reference sequence). The CDR3 is 15 residues long. The J segment lost 4 bases and the V segment lost 4 bases, leaving 10 bases of the junction unmatched. CDR3 loop: CSATLAGGHGETQYF. CDR3 nucleotide sequence: TGCAGTGCTACTTTGGCGGGGGGGCATGGAGAGACCCAGTACTTC.

This clonotype was seen repeatedly, ten times or more. J is TRBJ1-4 and V is TRBV3-1; D possibly corresponds to TRBD1 (5 bases). CDR1 and CDR2 from the germline V gene are LGHDT and YNNKEL (reference sequence). The CDR3 loop spans 14 amino acids. V lost 4 bases to trimming and J lost 5 bases, with 11 bases between them. This CDR3 reads CASSLGTDNEKLFF. The CDR3 region has the DNA TGTGCCAGCAGCCTGGGGACCGACAATGAAAAACTGTTTTTT.

This clonotype showed up many times. J is TRBJ2-3 and V is TRBV7-9; 10 positions match TRBD2. CDR1 is SEHNR and CDR2 is FQNEAQ in the germline V gene (reference sequence). The CDR3 is 15 residues long. Trimming cost V 5 bases and J 2 bases; bases outside gene matches: 4. Here the CDR3 reads CASSILAGATDTQYF. CDR3 DNA: TGTGCCAGCAGCATTCTAGCGGGGGCCACAGATACGCAGTATTTT.

This chain joins TRBV5-1 and TRBJ2-2; the D gene is possibly TRBD1 (6 bases). With 2 bases removed from V and 2 bases from J, the gap between germline ends came to 13 bases. This CDR3 is built from 16 residues. Germline CDR1 SGHRS, CDR2 YFSETQ. The CDR3 region is CASSFSTGQNTGELFF. The CDR3 nucleotides are TGCGCCAGCAGCTTCTCGACGGGACAAAACACCGGGGAGCTGTTTTTT.

This clonotype was counted many times. J is TRBJ1-1 and V is TRBV9; the D is unclear. The germline CDR1 and CDR2 sequences are SGDLS and YYNGEE. This CDR3 has 14 residues. Trimming left V 3 bases short and J 4 bases short, with 13 bases between. The DNA for the CDR3 is TGTGCCAGCAGCGCTACAGTTGGGATCACTGAAGCTTTCTTT. Translated: CASSATVGITEAFF.

This clonotype was picked up many times. The V and J genes are TRBV28 and TRBJ2-2; D is uncertain. With 6 bases removed from V and 5 bases from J, the gap between germline ends came to 7 bases. The length of the CDR3 is 12 residues. CDR1 and CDR2 (germline): MDHEN, SYDVKM. The CDR3 is CASRRLTGELFF. The CDR3 DNA reads TGTGCCAGCAGACGTCTAACCGGGGAGCTGTTTTTT.

In this sample, this clonotype turned up many times. The chain uses TRBV7-9 and TRBJ1-1; unclear D gene. Trimming took 1 base from V and 7 from J, leaving 7 bases between them. There are 12 residues in the CDR3. Germline lookup yields CDR1 SEHNR and CDR2 FQNEAQ (reference sequence). CDR3 sequence: CASSLGGIEAFF. The DNA of the CDR3 is TGTGCCAGCAGCTTAGGTGGGATTGAAGCTTTCTTT.

Ten or more counts support this clonotype. The rearrangement uses TRBV5-4 and TRBJ1-6; 7 bases match TRBD1. The length of the CDR3 is 14 residues. Germline values: CDR1 SGHNT, CDR2 YYREEE (reference sequence). The V segment lost 5 bases and the J segment 7 bases; nucleotides outside the gene matches: 6. DNA for the CDR3: TGTGCCAGCAGGAGGGACAGTGGGAATTCACCCCTCCACTTT. It encodes CASRRDSGNSPLHF.

The sample holds many counts of this clonotype. The chain recombines TRBV4-3 with TRBJ2-3; TRBD1 or TRBD2 may be the D gene (6 bases each). Trimming cost V 1 base and J 8 bases, with 16 bases left between them. The CDR3 is made up of 15 amino acids. The germline CDR1 and CDR2 sequences are LGHNA and YSLEER. The DNA for the CDR3 is TGCGCCAGCAGCCAAGTTACCGGGGGCTTAGCTACGCAGTATTTT. This encodes CASSQVTGGLATQYF.

There are many counts of this clonotype. The CDR3 protein is CASSPDAGGPKNEQFF. CDR3 nucleotide sequence: TGTGCCAGCAGCCCAGACGCGGGGGGGCCGAAAAATGAGCAGTTCTTC. V is TRBV7-2 and J is TRBJ2-1, with 9 bases aligning to TRBD2. CDR1 SGHTA and CDR2 FQGNSA come from the germline V gene. Unmatched junction bases numbered 12, after V lost 5 bases and J lost 7 bases. The CDR3 consists of 16 residues. Full variable domain (rest looked up from reference TRBV7-2 and TRBJ2-1): GAGVSQSPSNKVTEKGKDVELRCDPISGHTALYWYRQSLGQGLEFLIYFQGNSAPDKSGLPSDRFSAERTGGSVSTLTIQRTQQEDSAVYLCASSPDAGGPKNEQFFGPGTRLTVL.

The chain employs TRBV3-1 and TRBJ2-7; no clear D. From germline, CDR1 is LGHDT and CDR2 YNNKEL (reference sequence). Between the trimmed V and J ends, which lost 3 bases and 4 bases, there was a span of 4 bases. The CDR3 has 11 amino acids. Written as DNA, the CDR3 is TGTGCCAGCAGCCAGAATTACGAGCAGTACTTC. It yields the protein CASSQNYEQYF.

This clonotype was found many times. This chain uses TRBV13 with TRBJ1-6; D is perhaps TRBD1 (6 bases). Germline V gene lookup returns CDR1 PRHDT and CDR2 FYEKMQ (reference sequence). The V gene lost 8 bases and the J gene lost 2 bases, with 13 bases spanning the gap. This CDR3 has 15 residues. The CDR3 DNA reads TGTGCCAGCCGCCCCAAGGGGGCCTATAATTCACCCCTCCACTTT. It yields the protein CASRPKGAYNSPLHF.

This clonotype appeared many times. The chain uses TRBV5-4 and TRBJ2-5; D gene unclear. The V and J ends lost 3 bases and 0 bases respectively, with 9 bases between them. Looked up from germline, CDR1 is SGHNT and CDR2 is YYREEE (reference sequence). CDR3 length equals 14 residues. The CDR3 bases are TGTGCCAGCAGCTCTGGTCAGAACCAAGAGACCCAGTACTTC. This codes for CASSSGQNQETQYF.

This clonotype was detected many times. This chain links TRBV11-1 with TRBJ2-4; D is ambiguous. CDR1 SGHAT and CDR2 FQDESV come from the germline V gene (reference sequence). The V end was cut by 5 bases, the J end by 6 bases, with 17 bases between. The CDR3 runs to 15 residues. The CDR3 protein is CASSHGKGRGNIQYF. The CDR3 DNA reads TGTGCCAGCAGCCACGGTAAGGGTAGAGGAAACATTCAGTACTTC.

The V gene is TRBV4-3, the J gene TRBJ2-1; D unclear. The germline gives CDR1 LGHNA, CDR2 YSLEER. V was clipped by 4 bases and J by 4 bases, with 14 bases between them. This CDR3 is 15 amino acids long. CDR3 nucleotides: TGCGCCAGCAGCCTAGGGTTGGTAAAGTACAATGAGCAGTTCTTC. Translated, it gives CASSLGLVKYNEQFF.